This TCR beta chain was documented in a study of cytomegalovirus exposure and HLA in healthy donors. CDR3 length equals 15 residues. V lost 0 bases to trimming and J lost 7 bases; unmatched junction nucleotides: 5. CDR1 and CDR2 (germline): SGHRS, YFSETQ. Separation from the roughly 690-subject first cohort characterized the roughly 110-subject validation cohort, to which the donors belonged. TCRdb keeps only in-frame clones here, not all; method: immunoSEQ multiplex PCR. In the table there are 90,000 to 140,000 clones, around 86% of which are singletons. For this clone: Its specificity is unknown.

Notes on the study in general: TCR beta chains numbering 150 to 200 were designated cytomegalovirus-associated.

The chain has TRBV5-1 and TRBJ2-1, with 9 nucleotides matching TRBD1. This TCR came from a woman between 18 and 30 years old in good health and CMV-seropositive. The sequencing input was PBMCs. The CDR3 region is CASSLGGTGWNEQFF. CDR3 sequence (DNA): TGCGCCAGCAGCTTGGGGGGGACAGGGTGGAATGAGCAGTTCTTC.